This TCR beta chain originates from a study of blood T cell repertoires in COVID-19 (TCRdb year 2020). For the wider study: Samples covering the acute and convalescent phases of COVID-19 were provided by collaborators in the United States, Italy and Spain. Where HLA class I and class II types were available, the types were taken from metadata supplied by the sample provider, not from assay-based typing. The sample metadata nearly always contained a de-identified subject ID, COVID-19 status, age in years and sex. Samples came from the ongoing ImmuneRACE study (first 160 participants) plus 1,254 subjects from 6 global collaborators. The prospective study material was composed of cDNA or gDNA derived from T cells, B-cell-depleted T cells, or PBMCs. Subjects who had been exposed to COVID-19, were actively infected with it, or had recovered from it provided the deeply sampled blood TCRbeta repertoires that made up the dataset. The repertoires were released in a freely available public database meant as a resource for research on the immune response to SARS-CoV-2. Overall results and qualifications from the work: The quantity of clinical and demographic metadata differed by source and by participant and was supplied without curation.

Remarks on this clone: Its antigen is still unknown. Base quality data are lacking; no much larger clone is found one base away.

The CDR3 goes from the cysteine to the phenylalanine over 15 residues. The only DNA kept is the CDR3, 45 bases in frame from the first base. For CDR1 and CDR2, the germline V gene lists MDHEN and SYDVKM. V lost 2 bases and J lost 7 bases, and the count of bases not matched to a germline gene is 3. Each collaborating institution followed its own protocols to collect whole blood in K2EDTA tubes. For TCRbeta analysis, collaborators shipped samples as frozen whole blood, isolated PBMCs, or DNA extracted from either of those sample types. TCRbeta CDR3 regions were amplified from genomic DNA by means of the immunoSEQ Assay, a bias-controlled multiplex PCR. In the authors' own workflow: The number of nucleated cells in each sample was estimated from the amplification of reference gene primers within the assay. To quantify the absolute abundance of each unique TCRbeta CDR3 rearrangement, sequence reads were collapsed and filtered. For each sample, productive Simpson clonality was calculated as the square root of Simpson's diversity index over productive rearrangements. Sourced from immuneACCESS, this table was stored by TCRdb with only in-frame sequences that have V and J called. A share of the clones is absent; for the studies checked, an unresolved V gene accounts for under half, and the remainder has no known explanation. Clone size and the V and J calls come from that table; the DNA yielded D and trimming. The sample has around 150,000 clones on record, approximately 86% of them singletons. The top ten clones comprise 2.5% to 4% of the sample.

Specimen: peripheral blood. Recombination linked TRBV28 to TRBJ2-1; 12 of the junction bases match TRBD2. The source of this sequence is a man between 65 and 85 years old with acute or convalescent COVID-19. The CDR3 is CASSLLAGGRNEQFF. The DNA sequence follows: TGTGCCAGCAGTTTACTAGCGGGAGGGCGTAATGAGCAGTTCTTC.